Listed below are T cell receptor beta chains from one sample, sequenced in a study of cytomegalovirus exposure and HLA in healthy donors. The assay was immunoSEQ multiplex PCR, and TCRdb's table has in-frame clones only and misses some. The sample includes approximately 190,000 clones, 78% seen only once; the top ten take approximately 5.4%. The sequenced sample consisted of PBMCs. All receptors derive from a woman in her twenties or thirties in good health and CMV-seropositive. Each CDR3 is given with its conserved first and last residue. The order of the fields is J gene, V gene, CDR3 protein.

>TRBJ2-6|TRBV19
CASSILGANVLTF
>TRBJ1-5|TRBV6-1
CASSDGHPGNQPQHF
>TRBJ2-7|TRBV11-2
CASRPGGRGRRGGYEQYF
>TRBJ2-5|TRBV18
CASSPGQGMETQYF
>TRBJ2-1|TRBV5-6
CASSLGLETVVAEQFF
>TRBJ1-3|TRBV29-1
CSVESGQGNTIYF
>TRBJ1-2|TRBV5-1
CASSFASGDGYTF
>TRBJ2-7|TRBV5-6
CASSLVGYEQYF
>TRBJ2-5|TRBV15
CATSQLDFLETQYF
>TRBJ1-5|TRBV28
CASILTGDGQPQHF
>TRBJ1-2|TRBV11-2
CASTGGAGYTF
>TRBJ2-7|TRBV2
CATRDPSGAGEQYF
>TRBJ2-1|TRBV5-1
CASSSPPGSPLLYNEQFF
>TRBJ2-5|TRBV9
CASSVAARQETQYF
>TRBJ1-5|TRBV19
CASIQTARPGPQHF
>TRBJ1-1|TRBV9
CASSVMELAGTEAFF
>TRBJ1-2|TRBV5-1
CASNLGPQGGYGYTF
>TRBJ1-4|TRBV6-1
CAHRTPDGEKLFF
>TRBJ2-5|TRBV18
CASSPRSSGQETQYF
>TRBJ1-2|TRBV6-5
CASSPRTGGGYGYTF
>TRBJ2-3|TRBV19
CASSIFGTLEGSDTQYF
>TRBJ2-7|TRBV28
CASSTPYEQYF
>TRBJ2-5|TRBV5-1
CASSLLAGETQYF
>TRBJ2-5|TRBV7-6
CASSLLQGTQTQYF
>TRBJ2-3|TRBV2
CASSEPAGLGTQYF
>TRBJ1-5|TRBV2
CASSGPGTGGNQPQHF
>TRBJ1-4|TRBV5-1
CASSLEGKNEKLFF
>TRBJ1-1|TRBV5-1
CASSRGQGNTEAFF
>TRBJ2-7|TRBV27
CASSFLSGKGEQYF
>TRBJ2-7|TRBV14
CASSRDSYEQYF
>TRBJ1-3|TRBV7-9
CASSLRESGNTIYF
>TRBJ2-7|TRBV7-8
CASSTRTGGPYEQYF
>TRBJ2-1|TRBV6-5
CASSYRGGEQFF
>TRBJ2-6|TRBV5-1
CASSFFRDFGPTGANVLTF
>TRBJ2-5|TRBV7-9
CASSLGGSTETQYF
>TRBJ1-2|TRBV11-2
CASRRTGGDGYTF
>TRBJ2-1|TRBV19
CASSKSGRADTYNEQFF
>TRBJ2-2|TRBV7-9
CASSSYRGNTGELFF
>TRBJ1-5|TRBV27
CASSTADYSNQPQHF